A single sample is the source of the 7 T cell receptor beta chains below, sequenced in a study. TCRdb passed the 5' RACE reads through MiXCR, listing each CDR3 protein once. The data contain 35,000 to 50,000 distinct CDR3 sequences, about 30% of them seen just once; the ten biggest clones take up under 5%. Specimen: tumor-infiltrating memory CD4+ T cells sorted from the breast tumor. Subset reported: memory CD4+ T cells, CD4+CD45RO+CD25-. These receptors came from a female donor with breast cancer.

This clonotype has more than one count but fewer than ten. The chain joins TRBV4-3 to TRBJ2-3, with 7 bases identical to TRBD2. Germline CDR1 LGHNA, CDR2 YSLEER. CDR3 length: 14 residues. With V trimmed by 4 bases and J by 3 bases, 4 bases remained unmatched. CDR3 residues: CASSREGPTDTQYF. The CDR3 DNA reads TGCGCCAGCAGCCGGGAGGGCCCAACAGATACGCAGTATTTT.

Comments on this clonotype: Relative to the germline gene, one junction end is altered; a read error may explain this. This chain links TRBV6-6 with TRBJ2-7; D might be TRBD1 or TRBD2, each matching 5 bases. CDR1 MNHNY and CDR2 SVGAGI come from the germline V gene (reference sequence). The CDR3 has 15 residues. CDR3 region: CVSRANRDGSYEQYF. The CDR3 region has the DNA TGTGTCAGCAGAGCCAACCGGGACGGCTCCTACGAGCAGTACTTC.

The sample holds many counts of this clonotype. The V and J genes are TRBV5-1 and TRBJ2-2; weak D call: TRBD1 (5 bases). The CDR3 sequence is 15 residues long. Germline V gene sequence: CDR1 SGHRS, CDR2 YFSETQ. Deletions cut 4 bases from V and 3 bases from J, with 13 bases between. The CDR3 here is CASSPRTPYTGELFF. In DNA form, the CDR3 reads TGCGCCAGCAGCCCCAGGACACCTTACACCGGGGAGCTGTTTTTT. Complete variable domain (other parts from reference TRBV5-1 and TRBJ2-2): KAGVTQTPRYLIKTRGQQVTLSCSPISGHRSVSWYQQTPGQGLQFLFEYFSETQRNKGNFPGRFSGRQFSNSRSEMNVSTLELGDSALYLCASSPRTPYTGELFFGEGSRLTVL.

The chain has TRBV7-3 and TRBJ1-6; D is unclear. The CDR3 is 12 amino acids. Germline V gene lookup returns CDR1 SGHTA and CDR2 FQGTGA. V lost 3 bases and J lost 10, with 7 bases in between. The chain's CDR3 is CASSFGDSPLHF. In nucleotides, the CDR3 is TGTGCCAGCAGCTTCGGTGACTCACCCCTCCACTTT.

This clonotype came up a few times. The chain joins TRBV2 to TRBJ2-3; the D gene is possibly TRBD1 (7 bases). Trimming removed 9 bases at V and 4 bases at J, with 14 bases between. The CDR3 contains 13 residues. Germline V gives CDR1 SNHLY, CDR2 FYNNEI. The CDR3 DNA sequence: TGTGCCAGGAGGACAGGAGGGTCAGATACGCAGTATTTT. Translation: CARRTGGSDTQYF.

This rearrangement joins TRBV6-1 to TRBJ2-3; TRBD2 matches 11 bases. The V gene end was trimmed by 3 bases and the J gene end by 5 bases; junction bases not matched to a gene: 13. Germline V CDR1 and CDR2: MNHNS, SASEGT. The CDR3 runs 18 residues. DNA for the CDR3: TGTGCCAGCAGTGACCTGCCGGGACTAGCGGCGGGGGGAGATACGCAGTATTTT. Protein sequence: CASSDLPGLAAGGDTQYF.

The V call is TRBV9, the J call TRBJ2-3, with 8 positions matching TRBD2. The V segment lost 3 bases and the J segment 1 base; nucleotides outside the gene matches: 7. In germline, CDR1 is SGDLS, CDR2 YYNGEE. The length of the CDR3 is 16 residues. CDR3 in DNA: TGTGCCAGCAGCGCCGGGAGGGTTCCTCGCACAGATACGCAGTATTTT. It yields the protein CASSAGRVPRTDTQYF.